The T cell receptor (beta chain) under discussion was sequenced for a study of blood T cell repertoires in COVID-19. On the study more broadly: T cells, B-cell-depleted T cells, or PBMCs supplied cDNA or gDNA.

The CDR3 runs 14 residues. Germline CDR1 reads SGHRS; CDR2 reads YFSETQ. V gave up 4 bases and J gave up 3 bases, with 11 bases separating them. Measured with immunoSEQ multiplex PCR; TCRdb has only the in-frame clones, and not every one. The sample contains under 200,000 clones, around 80% of which appear only once. The chain joins TRBV5-1 to TRBJ2-1, with a possible D match to TRBD2 (5 bases). The sample comprised peripheral blood. This sequence originates from a woman aged 80 or over with active or convalescent COVID-19. The CDR3 DNA sequence: TGCGCCAGCAGCAAGGACGAGGGCTACAATGAGCAGTTCTTC. Translation: CASSKDEGYNEQFF.